Each of the 26 T cell receptor beta chains below was sequenced from the same sample in a study of identical twins. One entry per CDR3 protein, called by TCRdb with MiXCR from the 5' RACE reads. The sample has some 1,600,000 distinct CDR3 sequences, less than 40% seen once. Material for sequencing was cord blood. These receptors were collected from a newborn girl in good health.

This clonotype came up a few times. This chain links TRBV5-8 with TRBJ1-5; no clear D gene. This CDR3 is built from 18 residues. The germline CDR1 and CDR2 sequences are SGHTS and YDEGEE. V gave up 5 bases and J gave up 4 bases, with 25 bases separating them. Here the CDR3 DNA reads TGTGCCAGCAGGTTAGACCCCACGGGTGTTCTACGGAATCAGCCCCAGCATTTT. Its protein is CASRLDPTGVLRNQPQHF.

This clonotype was observed a handful of times. The chain uses TRBV24-1 and TRBJ2-1; 9 bases line up with TRBD2. V lost 3 bases, J lost 4 bases, and 3 bases stayed unmatched. CDR1 and CDR2 (germline): KGHDR, SFDVKD. This CDR3 is 15 amino acids long. The CDR3 is CATSDPSGGYNEQFF. The DNA of the CDR3 is TGTGCCACCAGTGATCCGAGCGGGGGGTACAATGAGCAGTTCTTC.

This chain connects TRBV30 to TRBJ2-3; D is unresolved. CDR3 length: 14 amino acids. V lost 1 base, J lost 0 bases, and 8 bases lay in between. Germline V gene lookup returns CDR1 GTSNPN and CDR2 SVGIG (reference sequence). DNA of the CDR3: TGTGCCTGGAGTGGAGACTCCAGCACAGATACGCAGTATTTT. As protein: CAWSGDSSTDTQYF.

This clonotype was found a few times. The rearrangement links TRBV10-3 to TRBJ2-7; the match to TRBD1 covers 9 bases. Germline CDR1 reads ENHRY; CDR2 reads SYGVKD. Losses at the gene ends were 4 bases for V and 3 bases for J; bases not matched to a gene: 4. The length of the CDR3 is 14 residues. CDR3 sequence reads: CAISGDRDLYEQYF. DNA of the CDR3: TGTGCCATCAGTGGGGACAGGGACCTCTACGAGCAGTACTTC.

The gene calls are TRBV20-1 and TRBJ1-6; D is perhaps TRBD1 (6 bases). CDR1 DFQATT and CDR2 SNEGSKA come from the germline V gene (reference sequence). The CDR3 runs to 14 residues. The V end was cut by 6 bases, the J end by 7 bases, with 16 bases between. CDR3 nucleotides: TGCAGTGCGGGGGGGGCAGGATCCAATTCACCCCTCCACTTT. This translates into CSAGGAGSNSPLHF.

In its sample, this clonotype was seen a few times. V gene TRBV18 combines with J gene TRBJ2-1; D gene uncertain. V lost 6 bases to trimming and J lost 3 bases, with 12 bases between them. CDR3 length: 14 residues. In germline, CDR1 is KGHSH, CDR2 LQKENI. The CDR3 protein is CASSSSWGYNEQFF. The CDR3 nucleotides read TGTGCCAGCTCCTCAAGTTGGGGCTACAATGAGCAGTTCTTC.

The sample holds a few counts of this clonotype. V is TRBV20-1 and J is TRBJ2-3, with D tentatively TRBD2 (5 bases). The CDR3 loop spans 13 amino acids. Deletions cut 7 bases from V and 7 bases from J, with 18 bases between. Germline lookup yields CDR1 DFQATT and CDR2 SNEGSKA (reference sequence). The CDR3: CSGGKRPLNTQYF. The CDR3, as DNA: TGCAGTGGTGGGAAGCGGCCCCTAAATACGCAGTATTTT.

Turning to this clonotype: This sequence may be a read error, since a much larger clone differs from it by one base. The genes are TRBV12-3 or TRBV12-4 and TRBJ2-3; D is unresolved. TRBJ1-5 matches the DNA end more closely, so the J call is doubtful. The CDR3 contains 12 residues. CDR3 in DNA: TGTGCCAGCAGTTCAGTGGACGATACGCAGCATTTT. This encodes CASSSVDDTQHF.

This chain uses TRBV6-1 with TRBJ1-1, with D unclear. Looked up from germline, CDR1 is MNHNS and CDR2 is SASEGT. V dropped 1 base and J dropped 2 bases, with 14 bases sitting between them. The CDR3 extends over 16 amino acids. CDR3: CASSEEGSLLNTEAFF. For the CDR3, the DNA is TGTGCCAGCAGTGAAGAGGGCAGCCTACTAAACACTGAAGCTTTCTTT.

This clonotype turned up a few times. This chain joins TRBV7-2 and TRBJ2-5; D gene uncertain. The germline CDR1 and CDR2 sequences are SGHTA and FQGNSA. Trimming pared 3 bases from V and 3 bases from J, leaving 14 bases between. CDR3 length: 15 residues. CDR3 sequence: CASSFGRTRKETQYF. The CDR3 DNA reads as TGTGCCAGCAGCTTTGGCCGAACCCGCAAAGAGACCCAGTACTTC.

V usage is TRBV20-1 and J usage is TRBJ1-5, with D perhaps matching TRBD1 (6 bases). In germline, CDR1 is DFQATT, CDR2 SNEGSKA (reference sequence). This CDR3 has 14 residues. The V end was cut by 4 bases, the J end by 0 bases, with 10 bases between. CDR3 region: CSANRADSNQPQHF. CDR3 bases: TGCAGTGCTAACAGGGCCGATAGCAATCAGCCCCAGCATTTT.

This chain uses TRBV7-2 with TRBJ2-7; TRBD1 agrees at 9 bases. Germline CDR1 is SGHTA and CDR2 is FQGNSA. This CDR3 has 15 residues. V shed 7 bases, J shed 5 bases, and the junction held 12 bases outside the gene matches. The CDR3 loop reads CASNFSTGGRNEQYF. In DNA, the CDR3 is TGTGCCAGCAACTTCTCCACAGGGGGCCGAAACGAGCAGTACTTC.

The table lists this clonotype with a count of one. This chain joins TRBV7-2 and TRBJ1-1, with a weak D call TRBD1 (5 bases). Per the germline V gene, CDR1 is SGHTA and CDR2 is FQGNSA. CDR3 length: 15 amino acids. Trimming shortened V by 1 base and J by 4 bases, and 13 bases separated the two germline ends. The CDR3 region is CASSLGVRRGTEAFF. The CDR3 coding sequence is TGTGCCAGCAGCTTAGGGGTTCGTAGGGGCACTGAAGCTTTCTTT.

The rearrangement links TRBV20-1 to TRBJ2-2; 7 bases fit TRBD1. This CDR3 contains 14 residues. Per the germline V gene, CDR1 is DFQATT and CDR2 is SNEGSKA (reference sequence). J lost 1 base, V lost 1 base, and 0 bases had no gene match. The CDR3 spells CSARGTGNTGELFF. The CDR3 coding sequence is TGCAGTGCTAGAGGGACAGGGAACACCGGGGAGCTGTTTTTT.

This clonotype was seen only a few times. The chain carries TRBV15 and TRBJ2-4, with 7 bases identical to TRBD1. This CDR3 has 14 residues. The trim removed 4 bases at V and 9 bases at J, leaving 9 bases unmatched. Germline CDR1 LNHNV, CDR2 YYDKDF (reference sequence). CDR3 coding DNA: TGTGCCACCAGCAAGGAGACAGGGTGGGTCATTCAGTACTTC. The encoded protein is CATSKETGWVIQYF. Variable domain in full (rest from reference TRBV15 and TRBJ2-4): DAMVIQNPRYQVTQFGKPVTLSCSQTLNHNVMYWYQQKSSQAPKLLFHYYDKDFNNEADTPDNFQSRRPNTSFCFLDIRSPGLGDTAMYLCATSKETGWVIQYFGAGTRLSVL.

This clonotype showed up many times. An end of the junction differs from the germline gene, which may be a read error. The rearrangement links TRBV5-1 to TRBJ2-1; the match to TRBD2 covers 13 bases. Germline V gene lookup returns CDR1 SGHRS and CDR2 YFSETQ. This CDR3 contains 15 residues. In DNA, the CDR3 is TGTGCCAGCAGCTTAGGACTAGCGGGGGCCCATGAGCAGTTCTTC. This codes for CASSLGLAGAHEQFF.

V is TRBV3-1 and J is TRBJ2-4; D unclear. The CDR3 is 14 amino acids. Trimming removed 1 base from V and 7 bases from J, with 11 bases in between. Germline V CDR1 and CDR2: LGHDT, YNNKEL (reference sequence). The chain's CDR3 is CASSQGAGSNIQYF. The CDR3 nucleotides are TGTGCCAGCAGCCAAGGAGCTGGATCCAACATTCAGTACTTC.

The V and J genes are TRBV7-8 and TRBJ1-5; 7 nucleotides line up with TRBD1. Germline assignment: CDR1 SGHVS and CDR2 FQNEAQ. The CDR3 contains 16 residues. V lost 3 bases to trimming and J lost 2 bases; unmatched junction nucleotides: 7. This chain's CDR3 is CASSLYTGAGNQPQHF. In nucleotides, the CDR3 is TGTGCCAGCAGCTTGTATACAGGGGCGGGCAATCAGCCCCAGCATTTT.

This clonotype has a handful of counts. The chain has TRBV20-1 and TRBJ1-2; D remains ambiguous. Germline V CDR1 and CDR2: DFQATT, SNEGSKA (reference sequence). V gave up 3 bases and J gave up 0 bases, with 8 bases separating them. The CDR3 has 13 residues. CDR3 nucleotide sequence: TGCAGTGCTAGCCGGTCAGCTAACTATGGCTACACCTTC. Translated, it gives CSASRSANYGYTF.

This clonotype was observed a handful of times. The J gene is TRBJ1-6, the V gene TRBV5-6, with a weak D call TRBD1 (5 bases). Looked up from germline, CDR1 is SGHDT and CDR2 is YYEEEE. Deletions cut 7 bases from V and 7 bases from J, with 15 bases between. The length of the CDR3 is 14 residues. This CDR3 reads CASFLRGLNSPLHF. The CDR3 DNA is TGTGCCAGCTTTCTCCGGGGGTTGAATTCACCCCTCCACTTT.

This clonotype was observed a few times. The chain recombines TRBV6-6 with TRBJ2-5; 7 positions match TRBD2. This CDR3 has 16 residues. Germline V gene lookup returns CDR1 MNHNY and CDR2 SVGAGI (reference sequence). V trimming: 2 bases; J trimming: 1 base; junction bases outside the gene matches: 7. CDR3 DNA sequence: TGTGCCAGCAGTTACCACTCGGGACTACCCCAAGAGACCCAGTACTTC. Amino acids: CASSYHSGLPQETQYF.

The genes are TRBV2 and TRBJ2-1; TRBD1 matches 10 bases. V shed 5 bases, J shed 8 bases, and the junction held 12 bases outside the gene matches. The length of the CDR3 is 16 residues. Germline-derived CDR1 and CDR2 are SNHLY and FYNNEI. The CDR3 loop reads CASSSTGGTSGDEQFF. CDR3 sequence (DNA): TGTGCCAGCAGTTCGACAGGGGGCACGTCTGGCGATGAGCAGTTCTTC.

This clonotype was picked up a small number of times. This may stem from a read error, because a much larger clone lies one nucleotide away. The chain links TRBV3-1 to TRBJ2-5; no reliable D call. This CDR3 spans 12 amino acids. Germline V lookup: CDR1 LGHDT, CDR2 YNNKEL (reference sequence). V lost 3 bases and J 3 bases, leaving 5 bases between the germline ends. The CDR3 reads CASSQIKETQYF. The CDR3 nucleotides read TGTGCCAGCAGCCAGATCAAAGAGACCCAGTACTTC.

This clonotype was detected only a few times. The chain recombines TRBV20-1 with TRBJ1-6; no clear D. Germline CDR1 reads DFQATT; CDR2 reads SNEGSKA (reference sequence). The CDR3 has 11 amino acids. Between the trimmed V and J ends, which lost 1 base and 7 bases, there was a span of 2 bases. CDR3 in DNA: TGCAGTGCTAGAGTAAATTCACCCCTCCACTTT. It yields the protein CSARVNSPLHF.

The chain joins TRBV5-1 to TRBJ2-7; D unclear. Trimming removed 3 bases from V and 3 bases from J, with 10 bases in between. The CDR3 loop spans 13 amino acids. The germline V gene has CDR1 SGHRS and CDR2 YFSETQ. The DNA for the CDR3 is TGCGCCAGCAGCTCCCTAGGTTACTACGAGCAGTACTTC. Translated, it gives CASSSLGYYEQYF.

This clonotype has just a few counts. The V call is TRBV11-2, the J call TRBJ2-1; tentatively, D is TRBD1 (6 bases). The germline V and J ends were trimmed by 1 base and 3 bases, with 7 bases remaining between them. CDR3 length: 14 residues. CDR1 and CDR2 (germline): SGHAT, FQNNGV. The CDR3 nucleotides are TGTGCCAGCAGCTTAGGGGACAACTACAATGAGCAGTTCTTC. This sequence encodes CASSLGDNYNEQFF.